What follows are 9 T cell receptor beta chains derived from one specimen sequenced in a study of siplizumab effects on memory and regulatory T cells. Libraries were prepared by immunoSEQ multiplex PCR; TCRdb keeps only in-frame clonotypes and omits some of them. The sample holds 50,000 to 60,000 clones, roughly 87% seen once. Sequenced material: naive CD8+ T cells sorted from blood. The receptors here all came from a human donor in good health.

This chain connects TRBV7-9 to TRBJ2-2, with TRBD2 matching 10 bases. The CDR3 is 17 amino acids. CDR1 SEHNR and CDR2 FQNEAQ come from the germline V gene (reference sequence). After removal of 8 bases from V and 7 bases from J, the junction contained 16 bases not matched to a gene. As DNA, the CDR3 is TGTGCCAGCCGCCCGGTTGAGCGGGAGGGCCGGGTCGGGGAGCTGTTTTTT. Its translation: CASRPVEREGRVGELFF.

The rearrangement joins TRBV4-1 to TRBJ2-1, with TRBD1 identical over 7 bases. Germline assignment: CDR1 MGHRA and CDR2 YSYEKL. The CDR3 covers 15 residues. Trimming removed 1 base from V and 9 bases from J; junction bases left unmatched: 9. The CDR3 DNA reads TGCGCCAGCAGCCAAGGACAGGGTTGGTATTTTGAGCAGTTCTTC. Translation gives CASSQGQGWYFEQFF.

The chain combines TRBV7-2 with TRBJ2-7; possibly TRBD1 for D (6 bases). The germline V and J ends were trimmed by 0 bases and 3 bases, with 15 bases remaining between them. Looked up from germline, CDR1 is SGHTA and CDR2 is FQGNSA. The CDR3 totals 16 residues. CDR3 loop: CASSLAQGLYIYEQYF. The CDR3 DNA reads TGTGCCAGCAGCTTAGCGCAGGGGCTTTATATCTACGAGCAGTACTTC. The full variable domain, in which reference TRBV7-2 and TRBJ2-7 provide the parts outside the CDR3, is GAGVSQSPSNKVTEKGKDVELRCDPISGHTALYWYRQSLGQGLEFLIYFQGNSAPDKSGLPSDRFSAERTGGSVSTLTIQRTQQEDSAVYLCASSLAQGLYIYEQYFGPGTRLTVT.

This clone was observed once. The CDR3 loop is CASSMGTGAGNTIYF. The CDR3 bases are TGTGCCAGTAGTATGGGGACAGGGGCAGGAAACACCATATATTTT. The chain combines TRBV19 with TRBJ1-3; 10 bases map to TRBD1. Trimming at V came to 3 bases and at J to 4 bases, leaving 3 bases not matched to a gene. Per germline, CDR1 LNHDA and CDR2 SQIVND (reference sequence). The CDR3 runs to 15 residues.

The chain recombines TRBV11-2 with TRBJ2-1; D ambiguous. Germline values: CDR1 SGHAT, CDR2 FQNNGV. This CDR3 region has 12 residues. V lost 1 base and J 6 bases, leaving 4 bases between the germline ends. Written as DNA, the CDR3 is TGTGCCAGCAGCTTAGCTGGCAATGAGCAGTTCTTC. Translation gives CASSLAGNEQFF.

The V call is TRBV5-4, the J call TRBJ2-7, with TRBD2 matching 7 bases. V dropped 1 base and J dropped 1; count of bases not matched to a gene: 5. The germline gives CDR1 SGHNT, CDR2 YYREEE (reference sequence). CDR3 length equals 15 residues. As DNA, the CDR3 is TGTGCCAGCAGCTTGATCGGGGGGAGATCCTACGAGCAGTACTTC. As protein: CASSLIGGRSYEQYF.

This chain connects TRBV12-5 to TRBJ2-5; tentative D call: TRBD2 (5 bases). The V end was cut by 5 bases, the J end by 5 bases, with 15 bases between. Per the germline V gene, CDR1 is LGHNT and CDR2 is FRNRAP. The CDR3 spans 14 residues. The CDR3: CASGRPSGGETQYF. CDR3 in DNA: TGTGCTAGTGGTCGCCCCTCGGGCGGGGAGACCCAGTACTTC.

The chain recombines TRBV5-1 with TRBJ2-2; 8 bases match TRBD1. This CDR3 has 19 amino acids. Germline CDR1 is SGHRS and CDR2 is YFSETQ. The junction had 14 bases not matched to a gene; V was cut back by 1 base and J by 3 bases. The DNA of the CDR3 is TGCGCCAGCAGCTTGCCGGAGACAGGGGCCGGGGTGTACACCGGGGAGCTGTTTTTT. It yields the protein CASSLPETGAGVYTGELFF.

The chain is built from TRBV19 and TRBJ1-1; D is uncertain. The V and J ends lost 2 bases and 3 bases respectively, with 7 bases between them. CDR3 length: 13 amino acids. Germline V CDR1 and CDR2: LNHDA, SQIVND (reference sequence). CDR3 nucleotides: TGTGCCAGTAGTATATCCGGTTACACTGAAGCTTTCTTT. The encoded protein is CASSISGYTEAFF.